This T cell receptor beta chain stems from a study of response to subunit inactivated influenza vaccine. Regarding the study as a whole: There was a suggestion from the authors that each seasonal influenza vaccination recruits few new T cells.

J lost 6 bases, V lost 7 bases, and 17 bases had no gene match. The CDR3 is 15 amino acids. Germline V CDR1 and CDR2: SQVTM, ANQGSEA. TCRdb re-called the RT-PCR reads through MiXCR, storing one row per CDR3 protein. This sample has roughly 670,000 distinct CDR3 sequences, with approximately 14% found just once. About this clonotype itself: Its antigen is not identified.

V gene TRBV29-1 combines with J gene TRBJ1-1; TRBD1 agrees at 7 bases. The origin of this receptor is a man between 50 and 59 years old who received an inactivated influenza vaccine. Material: PBMCs from blood, obtained about 14 days before vaccination. CDR3 bases: TGCAGCGCTGGCCCTCGACAGGGATGGGGGGCTGAAGCTTTCTTT. Translating it yields CSAGPRQGWGAEAFF.